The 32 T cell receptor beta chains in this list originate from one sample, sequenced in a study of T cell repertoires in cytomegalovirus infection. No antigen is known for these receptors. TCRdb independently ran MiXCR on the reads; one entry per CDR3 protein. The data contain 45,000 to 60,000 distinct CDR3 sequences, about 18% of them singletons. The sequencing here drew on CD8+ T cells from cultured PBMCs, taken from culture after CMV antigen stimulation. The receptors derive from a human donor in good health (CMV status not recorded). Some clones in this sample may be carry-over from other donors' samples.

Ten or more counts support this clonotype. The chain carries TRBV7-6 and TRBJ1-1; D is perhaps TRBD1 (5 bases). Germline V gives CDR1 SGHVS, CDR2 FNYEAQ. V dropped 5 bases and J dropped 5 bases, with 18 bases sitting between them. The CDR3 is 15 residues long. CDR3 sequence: CASSPAGGSLTEAFF. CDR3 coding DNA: TGTGCCAGCAGCCCCGCGGGGGGTTCTTTGACTGAAGCTTTCTTT.

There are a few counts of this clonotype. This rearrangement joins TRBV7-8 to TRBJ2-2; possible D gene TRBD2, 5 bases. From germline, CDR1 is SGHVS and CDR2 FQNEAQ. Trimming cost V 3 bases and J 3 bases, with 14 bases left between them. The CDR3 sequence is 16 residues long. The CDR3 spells CASSLGPSKDTGELFF. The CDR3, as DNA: TGTGCCAGCAGCTTGGGCCCTAGCAAGGACACCGGGGAGCTGTTTTTT.

The CDR3: CASSFFRPGMRTGELFF. Written as DNA, the CDR3 is TGTGCCAGCAGCTTTTTTCGGCCCGGGATGCGAACCGGGGAGCTGTTTTTT. V usage is TRBV7-2 and J usage is TRBJ2-2; D might be TRBD2 (5 bases). The CDR3 covers 17 residues. Trimming took off 3 bases at V and 5 bases at J, with 19 bases between the two ends. Germline CDR1 SGHTA, CDR2 FQGNSA. Filled out from reference TRBV7-2 and TRBJ2-2, the complete variable domain reads GAGVSQSPSNKVTEKGKDVELRCDPISGHTALYWYRQSLGQGLEFLIYFQGNSAPDKSGLPSDRFSAERTGGSVSTLTIQRTQQEDSAVYLCASSFFRPGMRTGELFFGEGSRLTVL.

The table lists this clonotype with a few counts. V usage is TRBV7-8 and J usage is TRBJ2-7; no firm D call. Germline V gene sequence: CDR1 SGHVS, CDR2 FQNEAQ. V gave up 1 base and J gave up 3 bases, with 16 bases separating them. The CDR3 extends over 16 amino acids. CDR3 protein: CASSLGLGFVGYEQYF. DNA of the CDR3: TGTGCCAGCAGCTTAGGGTTGGGGTTCGTTGGCTACGAGCAGTACTTC. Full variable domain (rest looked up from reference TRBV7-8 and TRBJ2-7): GAGVSQSPRYKVAKRGQDVALRCDPISGHVSLFWYQQALGQGPEFLTYFQNEAQLDKSGLPSDRFFAERPEGSVSTLKIQRTQQEDSAVYLCASSLGLGFVGYEQYFGPGTRLTVT.

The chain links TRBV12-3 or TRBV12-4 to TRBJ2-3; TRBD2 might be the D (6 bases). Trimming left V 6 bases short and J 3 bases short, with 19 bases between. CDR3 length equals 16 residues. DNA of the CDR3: TGTGCCAGCAGCCCGAGCCAAAAGCGGGTGACAGATACGCAGTATTTT. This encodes CASSPSQKRVTDTQYF.

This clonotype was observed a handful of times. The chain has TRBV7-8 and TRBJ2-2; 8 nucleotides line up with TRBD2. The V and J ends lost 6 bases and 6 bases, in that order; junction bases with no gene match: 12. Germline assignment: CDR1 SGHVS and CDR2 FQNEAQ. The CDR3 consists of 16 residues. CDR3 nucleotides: TGTGCCAGCAGGGGGGGGGAGCGGGGGTCCCCCGGGGAGCTGTTTTTT. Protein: CASRGGERGSPGELFF. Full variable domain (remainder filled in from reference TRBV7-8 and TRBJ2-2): GAGVSQSPRYKVAKRGQDVALRCDPISGHVSLFWYQQALGQGPEFLTYFQNEAQLDKSGLPSDRFFAERPEGSVSTLKIQRTQQEDSAVYLCASRGGERGSPGELFFGEGSRLTVL.

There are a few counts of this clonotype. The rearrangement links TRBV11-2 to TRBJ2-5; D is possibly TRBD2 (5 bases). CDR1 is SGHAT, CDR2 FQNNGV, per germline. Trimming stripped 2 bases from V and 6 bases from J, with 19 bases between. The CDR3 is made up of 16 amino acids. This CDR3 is CASSLRPGIYGKTQYF. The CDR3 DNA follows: TGTGCCAGCAGCTTACGACCGGGGATTTATGGGAAGACCCAGTACTTC.

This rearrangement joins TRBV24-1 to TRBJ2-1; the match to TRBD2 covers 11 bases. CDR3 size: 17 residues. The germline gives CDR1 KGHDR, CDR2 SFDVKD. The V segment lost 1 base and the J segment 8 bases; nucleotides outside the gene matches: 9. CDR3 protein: CATSDFPTSGKDDEQFF. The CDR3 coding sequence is TGTGCCACCAGTGATTTCCCGACTAGCGGGAAGGATGATGAGCAGTTCTTC.

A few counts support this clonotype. CDR3 sequence: CASSLESYNEQFF. As DNA, the CDR3 is TGTGCCAGCAGCTTAGAATCATACAATGAGCAGTTCTTC. The chain combines TRBV11-3 with TRBJ2-1, with D unclear. CDR1 and CDR2 from the germline V gene are SGHNT and YENEEA. This CDR3 spans 13 amino acids. The V gene lost 0 bases and the J gene lost 4 bases, with 4 bases spanning the gap.

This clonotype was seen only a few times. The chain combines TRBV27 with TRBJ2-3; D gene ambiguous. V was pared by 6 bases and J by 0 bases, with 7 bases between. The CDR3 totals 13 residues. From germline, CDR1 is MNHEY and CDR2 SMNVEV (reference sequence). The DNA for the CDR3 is TGTGCCAGCAGCCATACTAGCACAGATACGCAGTATTTT. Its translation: CASSHTSTDTQYF.

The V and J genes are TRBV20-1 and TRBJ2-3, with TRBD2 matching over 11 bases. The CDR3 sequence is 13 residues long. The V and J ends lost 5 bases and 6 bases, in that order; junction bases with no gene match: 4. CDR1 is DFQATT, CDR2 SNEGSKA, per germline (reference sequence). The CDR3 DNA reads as TGCAGTGCTCCACTAGCGGGAGCGGATACGCAGTATTTT. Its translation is CSAPLAGADTQYF.

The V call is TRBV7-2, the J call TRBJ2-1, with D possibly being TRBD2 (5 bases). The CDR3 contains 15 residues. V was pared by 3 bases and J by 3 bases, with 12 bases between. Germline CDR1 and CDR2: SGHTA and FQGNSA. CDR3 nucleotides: TGTGCCAGCAGCTTGAGCGGAAGCCTCTACAATGAGCAGTTCTTC. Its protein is CASSLSGSLYNEQFF.

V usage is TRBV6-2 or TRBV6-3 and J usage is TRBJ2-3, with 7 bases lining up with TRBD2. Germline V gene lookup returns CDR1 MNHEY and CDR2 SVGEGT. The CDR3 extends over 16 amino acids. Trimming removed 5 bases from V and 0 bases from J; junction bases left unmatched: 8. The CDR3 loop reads CASSPLSGSSTDTQYF. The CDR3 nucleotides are TGTGCCAGCAGTCCCCTTAGCGGGTCTAGCACAGATACGCAGTATTTT.

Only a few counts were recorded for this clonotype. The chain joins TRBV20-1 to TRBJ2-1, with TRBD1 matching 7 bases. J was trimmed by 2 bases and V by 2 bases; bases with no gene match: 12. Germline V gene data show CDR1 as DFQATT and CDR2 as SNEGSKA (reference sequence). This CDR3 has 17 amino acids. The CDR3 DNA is TGCAGTGCTAGACCTGAACCGGGGACAGAAACCTACAATGAGCAGTTCTTC. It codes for CSARPEPGTETYNEQFF.

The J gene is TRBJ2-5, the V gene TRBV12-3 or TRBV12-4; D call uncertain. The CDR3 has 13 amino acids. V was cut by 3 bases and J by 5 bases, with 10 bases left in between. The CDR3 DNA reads TGTGCCAGCAGTTTCCTCAGATCGGAGACCCAGTACTTC. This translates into CASSFLRSETQYF.

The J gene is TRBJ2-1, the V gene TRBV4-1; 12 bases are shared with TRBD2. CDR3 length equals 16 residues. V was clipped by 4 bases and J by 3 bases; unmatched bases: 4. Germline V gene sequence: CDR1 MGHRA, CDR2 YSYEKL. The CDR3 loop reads CASSPRLAGDYNEQFF. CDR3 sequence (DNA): TGCGCCAGCAGCCCGCGACTAGCGGGAGACTACAATGAGCAGTTCTTC.

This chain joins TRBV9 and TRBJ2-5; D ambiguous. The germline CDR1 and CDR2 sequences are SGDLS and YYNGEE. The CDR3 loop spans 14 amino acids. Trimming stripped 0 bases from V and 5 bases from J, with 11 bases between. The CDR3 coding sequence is TGTGCCAGCAGCGTAGGGCCGACAAAGGAGACCCAGTACTTC. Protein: CASSVGPTKETQYF.

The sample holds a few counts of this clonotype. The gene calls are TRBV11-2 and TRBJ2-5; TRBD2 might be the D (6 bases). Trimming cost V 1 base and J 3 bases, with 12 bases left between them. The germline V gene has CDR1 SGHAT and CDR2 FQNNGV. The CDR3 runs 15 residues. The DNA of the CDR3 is TGTGCCAGCAGCTTAGTTAGCGGAACGAAAGAGACCCAGTACTTC. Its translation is CASSLVSGTKETQYF.

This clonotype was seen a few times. CDR3 nucleotides: TGTGCCAGCAGCCAAGACGCCGGGACAAGAATTTATGGCTACACCTTC. Encoded protein: CASSQDAGTRIYGYTF. The rearrangement links TRBV4-2 to TRBJ1-2, with D possibly TRBD1 on 6 matching bases. This CDR3 contains 16 residues. Germline CDR1 is LGHNA and CDR2 is YNFKEQ. Trimming left V 0 bases short and J 5 bases short, with 16 bases between.

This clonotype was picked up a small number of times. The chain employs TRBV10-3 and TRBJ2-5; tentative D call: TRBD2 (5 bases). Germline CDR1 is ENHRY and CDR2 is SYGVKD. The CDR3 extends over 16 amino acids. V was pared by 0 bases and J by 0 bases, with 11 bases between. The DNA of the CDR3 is TGTGCCATCAGTGAGTCTTGGACGGGAAACCAAGAGACCCAGTACTTC. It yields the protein CAISESWTGNQETQYF.

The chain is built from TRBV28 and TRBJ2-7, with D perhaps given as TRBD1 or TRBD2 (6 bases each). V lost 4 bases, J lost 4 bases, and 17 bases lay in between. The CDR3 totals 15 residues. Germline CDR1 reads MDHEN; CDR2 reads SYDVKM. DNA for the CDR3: TGTGCCAGCAGTTGGGCCCGGGGCGGGACATACGAGCAGTACTTC. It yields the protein CASSWARGGTYEQYF.

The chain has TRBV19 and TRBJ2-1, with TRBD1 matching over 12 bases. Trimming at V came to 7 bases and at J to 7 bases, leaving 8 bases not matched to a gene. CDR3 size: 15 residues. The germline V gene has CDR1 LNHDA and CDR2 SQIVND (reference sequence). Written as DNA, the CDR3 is TGTGCCAGTACTCCGGGGACAGGGGGCTGGAATGAGCAGTTCTTC. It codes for CASTPGTGGWNEQFF.

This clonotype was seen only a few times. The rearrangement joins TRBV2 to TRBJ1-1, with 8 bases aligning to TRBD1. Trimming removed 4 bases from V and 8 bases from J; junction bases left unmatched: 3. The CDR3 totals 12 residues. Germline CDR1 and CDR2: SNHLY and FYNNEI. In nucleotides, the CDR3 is TGTGCCAGCAGTGGAGACAGGGGAGAAGCTTTCTTT. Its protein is CASSGDRGEAFF.

CDR3 DNA sequence: TGTGCCAGCAGTTTCGTCACTAATGAAAAACTGTTTTTT. Amino acids: CASSFVTNEKLFF. The chain has TRBV12-3 or TRBV12-4 and TRBJ1-4; no clear D. This CDR3 has 13 amino acids. V dropped 3 bases and J dropped 2 bases, with 4 bases sitting between them.

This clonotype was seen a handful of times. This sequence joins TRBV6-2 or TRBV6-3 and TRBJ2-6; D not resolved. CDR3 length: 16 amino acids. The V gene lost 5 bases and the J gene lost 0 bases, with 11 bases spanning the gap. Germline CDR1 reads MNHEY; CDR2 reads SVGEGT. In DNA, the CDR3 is TGTGCCAGCAGTACCGACCCGGGCTCTGGGGCCAACGTCCTGACTTTC. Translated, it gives CASSTDPGSGANVLTF.

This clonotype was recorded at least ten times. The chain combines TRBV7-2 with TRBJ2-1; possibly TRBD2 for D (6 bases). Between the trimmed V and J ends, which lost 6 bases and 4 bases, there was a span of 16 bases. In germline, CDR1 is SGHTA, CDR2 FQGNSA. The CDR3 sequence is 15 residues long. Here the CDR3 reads CASSLTGAGYNEQFF. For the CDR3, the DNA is TGTGCCAGCAGTTTGACGGGAGCCGGGTACAATGAGCAGTTCTTC.

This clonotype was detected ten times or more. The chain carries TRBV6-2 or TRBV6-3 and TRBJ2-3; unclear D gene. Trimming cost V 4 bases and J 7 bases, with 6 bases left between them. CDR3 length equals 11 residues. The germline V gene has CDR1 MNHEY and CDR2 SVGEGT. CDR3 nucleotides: TGTGCCAGCAGTTCCGTATATACGCAGTATTTT. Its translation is CASSSVYTQYF.

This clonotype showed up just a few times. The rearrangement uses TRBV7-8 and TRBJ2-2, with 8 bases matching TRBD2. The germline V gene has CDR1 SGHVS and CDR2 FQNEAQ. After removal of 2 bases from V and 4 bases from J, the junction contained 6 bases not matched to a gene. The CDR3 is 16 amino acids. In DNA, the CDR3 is TGTGCCAGCAGCTTAACTAGCGGTTGGGGCACCGGGGAGCTGTTTTTT. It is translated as CASSLTSGWGTGELFF.

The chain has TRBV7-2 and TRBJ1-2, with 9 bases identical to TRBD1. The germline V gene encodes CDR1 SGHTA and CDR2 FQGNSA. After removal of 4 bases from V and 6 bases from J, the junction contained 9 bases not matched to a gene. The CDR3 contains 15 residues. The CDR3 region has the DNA TGTGCCAGCAGCTGGGTACCGGGACAGGGAAATGGCTACACCTTC. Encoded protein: CASSWVPGQGNGYTF.

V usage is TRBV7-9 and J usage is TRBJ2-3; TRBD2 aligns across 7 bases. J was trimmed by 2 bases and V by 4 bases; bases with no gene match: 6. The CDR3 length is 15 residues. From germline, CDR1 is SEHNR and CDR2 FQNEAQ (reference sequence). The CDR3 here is CASSSSGGDTDTQYF. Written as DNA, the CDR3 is TGTGCCAGCAGCTCTAGCGGTGGGGACACAGATACGCAGTATTTT.

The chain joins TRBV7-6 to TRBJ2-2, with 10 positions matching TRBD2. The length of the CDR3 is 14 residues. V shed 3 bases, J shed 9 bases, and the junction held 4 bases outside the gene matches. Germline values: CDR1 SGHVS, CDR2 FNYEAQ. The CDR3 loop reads CASSFVAGGRELFF. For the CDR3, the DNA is TGTGCCAGCAGCTTTGTAGCGGGAGGCCGGGAGCTGTTTTTT.

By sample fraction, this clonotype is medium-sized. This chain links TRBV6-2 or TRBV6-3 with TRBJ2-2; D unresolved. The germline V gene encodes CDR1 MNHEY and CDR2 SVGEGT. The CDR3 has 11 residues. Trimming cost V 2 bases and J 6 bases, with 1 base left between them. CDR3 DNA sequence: TGTGCCAGCAGTTACGCCGGGGAGCTGTTTTTT. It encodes CASSYAGELFF.